The rows below give T cell receptor beta chains drawn from one sample of a study of CD8 T cells in ankylosing spondylitis. TCRdb passed the 5' RACE reads through MiXCR, listing each CDR3 protein once. The sample lists about 210,000 distinct CDR3 sequences; approximately 7.6% were seen once. Sequencing was done on a sample of blood, either unsorted or a sorted T cell fraction (not recorded which). The receptors were gathered from a female donor with ankylosing spondylitis or in good health (not recorded which). The CDR3 runs from the conserved cysteine through the conserved F or W. Each record gives: J gene, D gene, clone size, V gene, CDR3 DNA, CDR3 protein. D genes are given only for firm matches. The size entry is marked missing in some rows and otherwise reads once, few, many or a size class.

J: TRBJ2-1; D: .; size: many; V: TRBV28; DNA: TGTGCCAGCAGTTCTCCGGGACGGGGGTACAATGAGCAGTTCTTC; CDR3: CASSSPGRGYNEQFF
J: TRBJ2-7; D: .; size: many; V: TRBV7-2; DNA: TGTGCCAGCAGCGTACAGACAGATTTCTACGAGCAGTACTTC; CDR3: CASSVQTDFYEQYF
J: TRBJ2-3; D: TRBD2; size: many; V: TRBV20-1; DNA: TGCAGTGCTAGAGATCGAACGACTAGCGGGTTGGGGACAGATACGCAGTATTTT; CDR3: CSARDRTTSGLGTDTQYF
J: TRBJ1-6; D: .; size: many; V: TRBV25-1; DNA: TGTGCCAGCAGTGATAGCAGCTCCTATAATTCACCCCTCCACTTT; CDR3: CASSDSSSYNSPLHF
J: TRBJ2-2; D: .; size: many; V: TRBV10-3; DNA: TGTGCCATCAGTGCCAGGGCCGGGGAGCTGTTTTTT; CDR3: CAISARAGELFF
J: TRBJ2-1; D: TRBD2; size: many; V: TRBV11-3; DNA: TGTGCCAGCAGTCAAATGGCTAGCGGGAAGGATGAGCAGTTCTTC; CDR3: CASSQMASGKDEQFF
J: TRBJ2-4; D: .; size: many; V: TRBV28; DNA: TGTGCCAGCATCTCAACAGGGCAAGCCAAAAACATTCAGTACTTC; CDR3: CASISTGQAKNIQYF
J: TRBJ2-5; D: .; size: many; V: TRBV4-3; DNA: TGCGCCAGCAGCCATTCCGGAGAGACCCAGTACTTC; CDR3: CASSHSGETQYF
J: TRBJ2-3; D: TRBD1; size: few; V: TRBV7-2; DNA: TGTGCCAGCAGCCCTGTTGGACAGGGACGCACAGATACGCAGTATTTT; CDR3: CASSPVGQGRTDTQYF
J: TRBJ1-4; D: .; size: .; V: TRBV4-1; DNA: TGCGCCAGCAGCCAAGATGAAGTCCCCCCCACTAATGAAAAACTGTTTTTT; CDR3: CASSQDEVPPTNEKLFF
J: TRBJ1-2; D: .; size: many; V: TRBV28; DNA: TGTGCCAGCAGCGGTATCGACAGGCCTCCGGGGGGCTACACCTTC; CDR3: CASSGIDRPPGGYTF
J: TRBJ2-1; D: TRBD2; size: many; V: TRBV4-3; DNA: TGCGCCAGCAGCCAGTCCGCGGGAGCCGTGTCCTACAATGAGCAGTTCTTC; CDR3: CASSQSAGAVSYNEQFF
J: TRBJ1-1; D: TRBD1; size: many; V: TRBV29-1; DNA: TGCAGCGTTGAAGACCTGACCGGGACAGGGGTTTTTGAAGCTTTCTTT; CDR3: CSVEDLTGTGVFEAFF
J: TRBJ2-2; D: .; size: many; V: TRBV4-3; DNA: TGCGCCAGCAGCACTAACCTAGCAGGGCCCGAGGACACCGGGGAGCTGTTTTTT; CDR3: CASSTNLAGPEDTGELFF
J: TRBJ2-7; D: TRBD2; size: few; V: TRBV7-2; DNA: TGTGCCAGCAGCTTAGCGGGGTGGGAGGGTTACGAGCAGTACTTC; CDR3: CASSLAGWEGYEQYF
J: TRBJ2-2; D: .; size: many; V: TRBV7-9; DNA: TGTGCCAGCAGCTTTCCTCCTCTAGTTCACACCGGGGAGCTGTTTTTT; CDR3: CASSFPPLVHTGELFF
J: TRBJ1-4; D: .; size: many; V: TRBV9; DNA: TGTGCCAGCAGCGTAGCTTCGCGACCTAATGAAAAACTGTTTTTT; CDR3: CASSVASRPNEKLFF
J: TRBJ1-1; D: .; size: many; V: TRBV12-3/TRBV12-4; DNA: TGTGCCAGCAGTTTAGGTCGACTTGCTGAAGCTTTCTTT; CDR3: CASSLGRLAEAFF
J: TRBJ1-6; D: TRBD1; size: many; V: TRBV20-1; DNA: TGCAGTGCCCGCCGGCAGGGGGCATATTCACCCCTCCACTTT; CDR3: CSARRQGAYSPLHF
J: TRBJ1-4; D: TRBD1; size: many; V: TRBV20-1; DNA: TGCAGTGCTGGACAGGGAGGGGGAGCTGAAAAACTGTTTTTT; CDR3: CSAGQGGGAEKLFF
J: TRBJ2-1; D: .; size: many; V: TRBV24-1; DNA: TGTGCCACCAGTGACTCCACCGTGAATGAGCAGTTCTTC; CDR3: CATSDSTVNEQFF
J: TRBJ2-7; D: TRBD2; size: many; V: TRBV5-6; DNA: TGTGCCAGCAGCTTGGCCAGCGGGAGGGCCTACGAGCAGTACTTC; CDR3: CASSLASGRAYEQYF
J: TRBJ2-7; D: .; size: many; V: TRBV20-1; DNA: TGCAGTGCTGGGCTAGACGCTTACGAGCAGTACTTC; CDR3: CSAGLDAYEQYF
J: TRBJ2-1; D: TRBD2; size: many; V: TRBV7-6; DNA: TGTGCCAGCAGCTTAGGCCTAGCGGGCAATGAGCAGTTCTTC; CDR3: CASSLGLAGNEQFF
J: TRBJ1-1; D: TRBD1; size: many; V: TRBV27; DNA: TGTGCCAGCAGTTTATTTCCCGCAGGGGGGACTGAAGCTTTCTTT; CDR3: CASSLFPAGGTEAFF
J: TRBJ2-3; D: .; size: many; V: TRBV28; DNA: TGTGCCAGCAGTATGGACAGCACAGATACGCAGTATTTT; CDR3: CASSMDSTDTQYF
J: TRBJ2-6; D: TRBD2; size: few; V: TRBV11-2; DNA: TGTGCCAGCAGCTTAGAGGTAGCGGGAGGCCCCTCTGGGGCCAACGTCCTGACTTTC; CDR3: CASSLEVAGGPSGANVLTF
J: TRBJ2-5; D: .; size: .; V: TRBV7-8; DNA: TGTGCCAGCAGCCCGGGACTGAAAGAGACCCAGTACTTC; CDR3: CASSPGLKETQYF
J: TRBJ2-5; D: .; size: many; V: TRBV25-1; DNA: TGTGCCAGCAGTCCCAGGGGCCAGTCCGGGGAGACCCAGTACTTC; CDR3: CASSPRGQSGETQYF
J: TRBJ2-1; D: TRBD2; size: many; V: TRBV6-5; DNA: TGTGCCAGCAGTTACGTAGGAGGGACTAGCGGGAGAAGTGGTGAGCAGTTCTTC; CDR3: CASSYVGGTSGRSGEQFF
J: TRBJ2-7; D: .; size: .; V: TRBV21-1; DNA: TGTGCCAGCAGCACCCCGACAGGGAGCTACGAGCAGTACTTC; CDR3: CASSTPTGSYEQYF
J: TRBJ2-3; D: .; size: many; V: TRBV20-1; DNA: TGCAGTGCTAGTCCCCTATCAGATACGCAGTATTTT; CDR3: CSASPLSDTQYF
J: TRBJ1-2; D: TRBD1; size: many; V: TRBV7-8; DNA: TGTGCCAGCAGCTTACCTCGGACAGGGGAGAATGGCTACACCTTC; CDR3: CASSLPRTGENGYTF
J: TRBJ2-1; D: .; size: .; V: TRBV7-9; DNA: TGTGCCAGCAGCTTAGGAATGCGGGTCGCTGAGCAGTTCTTC; CDR3: CASSLGMRVAEQFF
J: TRBJ1-1; D: .; size: many; V: TRBV12-5; DNA: TGTGCTAGTGGTTTGGAACAGGTGACCCCACCTTTCTTT; CDR3: CASGLEQVTPPFF
J: TRBJ2-7; D: TRBD2; size: many; V: TRBV20-1; DNA: TGCAGTGCCAGAGGGGTAGAGGGACTAGGGGTCTACGAGCAGTACTTC; CDR3: CSARGVEGLGVYEQYF
J: TRBJ1-5; D: .; size: many; V: TRBV5-8; DNA: TGTGCCAGCAGCTTGCCCGCGGGAAGCAATCAGCCCCAGCATTTT; CDR3: CASSLPAGSNQPQHF
J: TRBJ2-3; D: .; size: .; V: TRBV7-6; DNA: TGTGCCAGCAGCCCCGGAAGGGGGAGGTTCCACACAGATACGCAGTATTTT; CDR3: CASSPGRGRFHTDTQYF
J: TRBJ1-5; D: .; size: .; V: TRBV7-2; DNA: TGTGCCAGCAGCTCGAACAGGGTTGATCAGCCCCAGCATTTT; CDR3: CASSSNRVDQPQHF
J: TRBJ2-7; D: .; size: many; V: TRBV5-1; DNA: TGCGCCAGCAGCTCCCAGGGGATTGAGGTATCCGAGCAGTACTTC; CDR3: CASSSQGIEVSEQYF
J: TRBJ2-7; D: .; size: many; V: TRBV3-1; DNA: TGTGCCAGCAGCCCTACCCCGGGGACCAACTACGAGCAGTACTTC; CDR3: CASSPTPGTNYEQYF
J: TRBJ1-5; D: .; size: few; V: TRBV12-3/TRBV12-4; DNA: TGTGCCAGCAGTTTCCTTGCAGGGGTGGCTCAGCCCCAGCATTTT; CDR3: CASSFLAGVAQPQHF
J: TRBJ2-5; D: TRBD2; size: many; V: TRBV5-1; DNA: TGCGCCAGCAGCCCCAAGCGGGGGTACGCACAGGAGACCCAGTACTTC; CDR3: CASSPKRGYAQETQYF
J: TRBJ2-7; D: TRBD1; size: many; V: TRBV29-1; DNA: TGCAGCGTTGAAGATGAGGGACAGGGATACGAGCAGTACTTC; CDR3: CSVEDEGQGYEQYF
J: TRBJ1-1; D: .; size: many; V: TRBV18; DNA: TGTGCCAGCTCACCGGGCAGGGAGAGCACTGAAGCTTTCTTT; CDR3: CASSPGRESTEAFF
J: TRBJ2-2; D: .; size: many; V: TRBV3-1; DNA: TGTGCCAGCAGCCGACACCAAATGAACGCGAACACCGGGGAGCTGTTTTTT; CDR3: CASSRHQMNANTGELFF
J: TRBJ2-3; D: .; size: many; V: TRBV7-8; DNA: TGTGCCAGCAGCTCGGGACTCCCAGATACGCAGTATTTT; CDR3: CASSSGLPDTQYF
J: TRBJ2-7; D: .; size: many; V: TRBV18; DNA: TGTGCCAGCTCACGTGGTCGGGAGTGGTACGAGCAGTACTTC; CDR3: CASSRGREWYEQYF
J: TRBJ2-7; D: TRBD2; size: many; V: TRBV5-1; DNA: TGCGCCAGCAGCTTGGATAGCGGGAGCCTATACGAGCAGTACTTC; CDR3: CASSLDSGSLYEQYF
J: TRBJ1-1; D: .; size: many; V: TRBV29-1; DNA: TGCAGCGTAGCATCTCGGGGAGGGGTGGGCACTGAAGCTTTCTTT; CDR3: CSVASRGGVGTEAFF
J: TRBJ2-1; D: .; size: few; V: TRBV11-2; DNA: TGTGCCAGCAGCTCCTTGGGGGTCTACAATGAGCAGTTCTTC; CDR3: CASSSLGVYNEQFF
J: TRBJ2-3; D: TRBD2; size: few; V: TRBV7-9; DNA: TGTGCCAGCACCTCGGGACTAGCGGGAGTAACAGATACGCAGTATTTT; CDR3: CASTSGLAGVTDTQYF
J: TRBJ2-7; D: .; size: many; V: TRBV20-1; DNA: TGCAGTGCTAGAGACAGGAAAGGCACCTACGAGCAGTACTTC; CDR3: CSARDRKGTYEQYF
J: TRBJ2-1; D: TRBD2; size: .; V: TRBV7-2; DNA: TGTGCCAGCAGCTCTGGGGGAGGGCCGGAGAATGAGCAGTTCTTC; CDR3: CASSSGGGPENEQFF
J: TRBJ1-1; D: TRBD1; size: many; V: TRBV13; DNA: TGTGCCAGCAGCCCCGGACAGGGTACAGCTTTCTTT; CDR3: CASSPGQGTAFF
J: TRBJ2-1; D: .; size: many; V: TRBV6-2/TRBV6-3; DNA: TGTGCCAGCAGTTACGGAGCTTACAATGAGCAGTTCTTC; CDR3: CASSYGAYNEQFF
J: TRBJ1-4; D: TRBD1; size: .; V: TRBV7-9; DNA: TGTGCCAGCAGCTTCGGACAGGGGACCACTAATGAAAAACTGTTTTTT; CDR3: CASSFGQGTTNEKLFF
J: TRBJ2-1; D: TRBD2; size: .; V: TRBV20-1; DNA: TGCTGCGCTAGGCCCTCAGGACTAGCGGGAGTGAATAGGGAGCAGTTCTTC; CDR3: CCARPSGLAGVNREQFF
J: TRBJ1-5; D: .; size: many; V: TRBV20-1; DNA: TGCAGTGCTAGAAGGGACATAGGCGGCAATCAGCCCCAGCATTTT; CDR3: CSARRDIGGNQPQHF
J: TRBJ2-3; D: .; size: many; V: TRBV24-1; DNA: TGTGCCACCAGTGATGCCGCTAGCGCCACAGATACGCAGTATTTT; CDR3: CATSDAASATDTQYF